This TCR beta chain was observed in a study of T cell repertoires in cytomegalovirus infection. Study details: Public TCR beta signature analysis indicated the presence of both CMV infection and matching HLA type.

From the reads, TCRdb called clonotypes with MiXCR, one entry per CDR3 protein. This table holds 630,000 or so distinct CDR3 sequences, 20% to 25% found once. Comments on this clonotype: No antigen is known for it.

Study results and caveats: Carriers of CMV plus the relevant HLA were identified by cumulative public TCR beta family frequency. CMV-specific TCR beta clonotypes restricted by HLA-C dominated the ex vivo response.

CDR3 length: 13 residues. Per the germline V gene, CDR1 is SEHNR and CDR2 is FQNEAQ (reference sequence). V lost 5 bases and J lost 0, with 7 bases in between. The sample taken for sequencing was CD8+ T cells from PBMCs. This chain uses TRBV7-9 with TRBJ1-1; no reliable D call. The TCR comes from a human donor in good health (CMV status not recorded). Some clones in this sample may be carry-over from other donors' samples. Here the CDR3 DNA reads TGTGCCAGCAGCCCACAAATGAACACTGAAGCTTTCTTT. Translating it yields CASSPQMNTEAFF.